This T cell receptor (beta chain) was captured in a study of CD8 T cells in ankylosing spondylitis. Study-level findings and limits: It was reported that disease-linked clones were significantly enriched in matched ankylosing spondylitis synovial fluid. Certain motif variants had earlier appeared in reactive arthritis synovial fluid and blood. Roughly eight highly homologous variants formed a TCR beta motif that appeared characteristic of ankylosing spondylitis blood.

This CDR3 region has 13 residues. V gave up 6 bases and J gave up 0 bases, with 8 bases separating them. Germline V gene lookup returns CDR1 SQVTM and CDR2 ANQGSEA. Construction of TCR beta libraries was performed using quantitative 5'-RACE with molecular barcodes. MiXCR was run by TCRdb on the 5' RACE reads, yielding one entry per CDR3 protein. The sample gives about 210,000 distinct CDR3 sequences, just under 7.5% of which show up once; 13% to 15% is in the top ten. This clonotype was found many times. Its specificity is unknown. Sequencing used blood, either unsorted or a sorted T cell fraction (not recorded which). The J gene is TRBJ2-2, the V gene TRBV29-1; D possibly uses TRBD1 or TRBD2 (5 bases each). The sequence was obtained from a male donor with ankylosing spondylitis. The CDR3 protein is CSVGTTNTGELFF. In DNA form, the CDR3 reads TGCAGCGTGGGGACCACGAACACCGGGGAGCTGTTTTTT.